A selection of T cell receptor beta chains follows, all from one sample in a study of blood T cell repertoires in COVID-19. The method was immunoSEQ multiplex PCR; TCRdb's version includes in-frame clones alone and lacks a portion of them. The repertoire includes 390,000 or so clones, 86% of them detected once, and over 1.1% sits in the top ten. Sequenced input: peripheral blood. Every receptor here comes from a woman in her twenties or thirties with active or convalescent COVID-19. CDR3s leave out the opening cysteine and the closing phenylalanine or tryptophan. Fields, in order: J gene, V gene, clone size, CDR3 protein. Part of the rows lack a size; the others show once, few, many or a class for expanded clones.

>TRBJ1-1|TRBV6-5|-
ASTGTVGWATEAF
>TRBJ2-7|TRBV19|-
ASSMAPTGAADYEQY
>TRBJ2-5|TRBV14|-
ASSQVWASQETQY
>TRBJ1-4|TRBV12-3/TRBV12-4|-
ASQGAREKLF
>TRBJ2-3|TRBV18|-
ASSPQGADTQY
>TRBJ1-5|TRBV6-5|-
ASRQGSNQPQH
>TRBJ1-1|TRBV30|-
AWSPRQNTEAF
>TRBJ1-2|TRBV6-2/TRBV6-3|-
ASSSFAGTNYGYT
>TRBJ1-2|TRBV18|-
ASTPGGPQTFNYGYT
>TRBJ2-2|TRBV19|-
ASSIVTGDGELF
>TRBJ2-3|TRBV6-5|-
ASSYRGGGSDTQY
>TRBJ2-5|TRBV6-5|-
ASRHTEYQETQY
>TRBJ2-1|TRBV7-9|-
ASSSRQGEISSYNEQF
>TRBJ2-1|TRBV7-9|-
ASSLSGSYNEQF
>TRBJ2-1|TRBV10-1|-
ATTSGRAENNEQF
>TRBJ2-2|TRBV2|-
ASSEVPDSTGELF
>TRBJ1-1|TRBV6-1|-
ASSEGLRGKAF
>TRBJ2-3|TRBV25-1|-
ASNQGSTDTQY
>TRBJ2-7|TRBV19|-
ASRITSGATYEQY
>TRBJ1-2|TRBV7-8|-
ASSSGRGVSYGYT
>TRBJ1-2|TRBV2|-
ASTPDINYGYT
>TRBJ1-5|TRBV5-8|once
ASSGENQPQH
>TRBJ2-2|TRBV3-1/TRBV3-2|-
ASSRGLAGAGELF
>TRBJ2-7|TRBV5-1|-
ASSITGTGSYEQY
>TRBJ2-1|TRBV10-3|-
AIRGAVYNEQF
>TRBJ1-1|TRBV7-9|-
ASSLGQGNTEAF